The entry below gives a single T cell receptor beta chain sequence along with its context. There are 14 residues in the CDR3. V shed 4 bases, J shed 6 bases, and the junction held 3 bases outside the gene matches. Looked up from germline, CDR1 is LNHDA and CDR2 is SQIVND (reference sequence). This record comes from a study of blood T cell repertoires in COVID-19. Libraries were prepared by immunoSEQ multiplex PCR; TCRdb keeps only in-frame clonotypes and omits some of them. The sample lists 75,000 to 80,000 clones; around 80% were seen once. Material: peripheral blood. The source of this sequence is an older woman with acute or convalescent COVID-19. V usage is TRBV19 and J usage is TRBJ2-2; TRBD2 agrees at 9 bases. DNA of the CDR3: TGTGCCAGTAGTACCCTAGCGGGACCCGGGGAGCTGTTTTTT. This sequence encodes CASSTLAGPGELFF.